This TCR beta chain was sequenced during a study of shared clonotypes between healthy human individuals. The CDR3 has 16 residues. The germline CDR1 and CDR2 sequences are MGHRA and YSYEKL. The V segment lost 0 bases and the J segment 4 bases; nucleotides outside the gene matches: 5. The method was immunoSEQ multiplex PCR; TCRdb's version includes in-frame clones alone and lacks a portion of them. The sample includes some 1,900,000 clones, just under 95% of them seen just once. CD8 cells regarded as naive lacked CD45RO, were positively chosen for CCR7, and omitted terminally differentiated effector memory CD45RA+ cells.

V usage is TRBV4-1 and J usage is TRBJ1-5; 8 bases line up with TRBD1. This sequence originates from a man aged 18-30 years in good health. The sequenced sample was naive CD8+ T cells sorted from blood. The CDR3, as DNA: TGCGCCAGCAGCCAAGATGGGGGACAGGTTAATCAGCCCCAGCATTTT. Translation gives CASSQDGGQVNQPQHF.